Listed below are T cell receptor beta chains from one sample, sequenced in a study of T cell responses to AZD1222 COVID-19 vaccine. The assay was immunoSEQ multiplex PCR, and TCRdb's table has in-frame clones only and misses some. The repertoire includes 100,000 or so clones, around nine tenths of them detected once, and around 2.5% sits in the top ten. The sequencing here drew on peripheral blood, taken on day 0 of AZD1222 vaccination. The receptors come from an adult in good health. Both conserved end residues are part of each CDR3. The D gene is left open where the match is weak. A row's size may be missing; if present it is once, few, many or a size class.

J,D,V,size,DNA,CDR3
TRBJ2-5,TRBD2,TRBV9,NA,TGTGCCAGCAGCCCCCGACTAGCGGGGGACCAAGAGACCCAGTACTTC,CASSPRLAGDQETQYF
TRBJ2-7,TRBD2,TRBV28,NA,TGTGCCAGCAGTAATAGCGGGACAAGCTCCTACGAGCAGTACTTC,CASSNSGTSSYEQYF
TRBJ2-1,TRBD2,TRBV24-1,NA,TGTGCCACCAGTGGAGATGGGACTAGCGGGGGCGATGAGCAGTTCTTC,CATSGDGTSGGDEQFF
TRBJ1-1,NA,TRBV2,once,TGTGCCAGCAGTCCGGGCCCCTTCCGGGACACTGAAGCTTTCTTT,CASSPGPFRDTEAFF
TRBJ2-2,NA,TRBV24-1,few,TGTGCCACCCAAAACTCCCGGGACACCGGGGAGCTGTTTTTT,CATQNSRDTGELFF
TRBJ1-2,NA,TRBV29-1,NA,TGCAGCGCCACGGACATTCAGAGGGGCTACACCTTC,CSATDIQRGYTF
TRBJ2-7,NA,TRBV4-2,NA,TGTGCCAGCAGCCAAGAAAAGGGACTCGAGCAGTACTTC,CASSQEKGLEQYF
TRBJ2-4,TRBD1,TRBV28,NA,TGTGCCAGCAGGGACAGGGGAGACATTCAGTACTTC,CASRDRGDIQYF
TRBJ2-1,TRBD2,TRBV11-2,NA,TGTGCCAGCAGCAACCGACTAGCGGGGGACCGCAATGAGCAGTTCTTC,CASSNRLAGDRNEQFF
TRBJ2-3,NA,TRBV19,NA,TGTGCCAGTACGGGTCAATTAGTAGATACGCAGTATTTT,CASTGQLVDTQYF
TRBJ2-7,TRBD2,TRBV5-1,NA,TGCGCCAGCAGCTTACCGGGACTAGCTCACTACGAGCAGTACTTC,CASSLPGLAHYEQYF
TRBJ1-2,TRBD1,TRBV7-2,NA,TGTGCCAGCAGCTCCGGGGACAGGATGGGGTATAGCTACACCTTC,CASSSGDRMGYSYTF
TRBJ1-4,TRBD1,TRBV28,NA,TGTGCCAGCAGAGCCCAGGGGGCGCGGGGTAATGAAAAACTGTTTTTT,CASRAQGARGNEKLFF
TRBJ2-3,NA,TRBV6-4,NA,TGTGCCAGCAGCGCCGTGTCAGACACAGATACGCAGTATTTT,CASSAVSDTDTQYF
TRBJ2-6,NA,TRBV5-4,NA,TGTGCCAGCAGCTTGGGCGCGAGCACTGGGGCCAACGTCCTGACTTTC,CASSLGASTGANVLTF
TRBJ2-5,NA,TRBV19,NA,TGTGCCAGTAGTATGGGAGGTTGGGAGACCCAGTACTTC,CASSMGGWETQYF
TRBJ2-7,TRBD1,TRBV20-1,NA,TGCAGTGCTAGTGGCTCGGACAGGGGGAGCTCCTACGAGCAGTACTTC,CSASGSDRGSSYEQYF
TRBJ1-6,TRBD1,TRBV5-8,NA,TGTGCCAGCGGGACAGGGACGAATTCACCCCTCCACTTT,CASGTGTNSPLHF
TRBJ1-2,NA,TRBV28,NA,TGTGCCAGCAGTCCCTTCGCGGGCAGGGACTATGGCTACACCTTC,CASSPFAGRDYGYTF
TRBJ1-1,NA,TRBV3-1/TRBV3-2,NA,TGTGCCAGCAGCCAAAGGGGCTCGGTTGAAGCTTTCTTT,CASSQRGSVEAFF
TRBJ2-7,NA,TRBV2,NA,TGTGCCAGCAGTGTGGGGTTATACGAGCAGTACTTC,CASSVGLYEQYF
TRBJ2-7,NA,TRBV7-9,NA,TGTGCCAGCAGTTACACAGATGGCACCTACGAGCAGTACTTC,CASSYTDGTYEQYF
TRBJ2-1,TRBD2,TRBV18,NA,TGTGCCAGCTCGCCGGGACTAGTCCTAAGAAATGAGCAGTTCTTC,CASSPGLVLRNEQFF
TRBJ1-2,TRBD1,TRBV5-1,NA,TGCGCCAGCAGCTTGGCCGGGACAGGGGGCGCAGGCGATGGCTACACCTTC,CASSLAGTGGAGDGYTF
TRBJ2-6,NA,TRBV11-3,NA,TGTGCCAGCAGCTTACAGGTGGCAGTGGCTGGGGCCAACGTCCTGACTTTC,CASSLQVAVAGANVLTF
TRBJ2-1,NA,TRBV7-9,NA,TGTGCCAGCAGCTTAGATTCCGTCAACTACAATGAGCAGTTCTTC,CASSLDSVNYNEQFF
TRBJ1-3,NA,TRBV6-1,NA,TGTGCCAGCAGTGAAGCTCAGGGCGGAAACACCATATATTTT,CASSEAQGGNTIYF
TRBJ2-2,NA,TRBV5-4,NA,TGTGCCAGCAGCCGGACGGGCACCGGGGAGCTGTTTTTT,CASSRTGTGELFF
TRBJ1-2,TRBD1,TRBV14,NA,TGTGCCAGCAGCCAGACCGGGACAGCTTTTCCCGTGGGCTACACCTTC,CASSQTGTAFPVGYTF